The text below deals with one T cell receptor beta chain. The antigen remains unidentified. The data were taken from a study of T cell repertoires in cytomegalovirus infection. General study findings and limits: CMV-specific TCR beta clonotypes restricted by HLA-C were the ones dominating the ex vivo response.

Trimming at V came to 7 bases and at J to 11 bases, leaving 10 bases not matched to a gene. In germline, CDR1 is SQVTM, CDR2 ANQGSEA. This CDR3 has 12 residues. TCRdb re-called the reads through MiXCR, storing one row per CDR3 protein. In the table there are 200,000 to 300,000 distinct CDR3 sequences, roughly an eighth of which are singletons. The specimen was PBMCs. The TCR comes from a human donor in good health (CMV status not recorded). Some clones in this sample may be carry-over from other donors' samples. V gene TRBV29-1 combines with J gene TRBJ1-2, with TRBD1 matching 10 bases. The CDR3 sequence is CSATGTGALYTF. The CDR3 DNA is TGCAGCGCTACCGGGACAGGGGCCTTGTACACCTTC.